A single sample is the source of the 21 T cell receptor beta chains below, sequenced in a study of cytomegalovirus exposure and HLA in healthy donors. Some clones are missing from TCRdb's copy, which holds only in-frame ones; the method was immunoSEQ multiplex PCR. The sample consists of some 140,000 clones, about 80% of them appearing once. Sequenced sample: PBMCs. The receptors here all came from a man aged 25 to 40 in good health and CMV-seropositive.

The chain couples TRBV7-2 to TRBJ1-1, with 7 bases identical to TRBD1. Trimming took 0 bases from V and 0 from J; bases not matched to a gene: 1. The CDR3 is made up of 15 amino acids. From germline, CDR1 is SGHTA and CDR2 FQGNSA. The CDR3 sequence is CASSLATGVNTEAFF. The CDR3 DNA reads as TGTGCCAGCAGCTTAGCTACAGGGGTGAACACTGAAGCTTTCTTT.

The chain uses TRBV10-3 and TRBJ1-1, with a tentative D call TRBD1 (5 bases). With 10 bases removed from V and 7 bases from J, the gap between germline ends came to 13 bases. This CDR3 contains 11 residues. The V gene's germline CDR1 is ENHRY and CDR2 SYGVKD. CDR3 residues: CATGGGDEAFF. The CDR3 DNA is TGTGCCACCGGGGGAGGGGATGAAGCTTTCTTT.

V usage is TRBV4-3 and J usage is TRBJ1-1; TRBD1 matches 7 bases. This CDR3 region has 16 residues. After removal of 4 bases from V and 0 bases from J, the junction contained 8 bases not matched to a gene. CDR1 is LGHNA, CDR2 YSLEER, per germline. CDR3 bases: TGCGCCAGCAGCCGAGGGACAGTTGCTCTGAACACTGAAGCTTTCTTT. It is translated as CASSRGTVALNTEAFF.

DNA for the CDR3: TGTGCCACCAGCAGAGGTGGGCAGAGGGTTTTGGAAAAACTGTTTTTT. Protein product: CATSRGGQRVLEKLFF. The genes are TRBV15 and TRBJ1-4; D is uncertain. Germline assignment: CDR1 LNHNV and CDR2 YYDKDF (reference sequence). This CDR3 has 16 residues. V was shortened by 1 base and J by 8 bases, with 17 bases between the two germline ends.

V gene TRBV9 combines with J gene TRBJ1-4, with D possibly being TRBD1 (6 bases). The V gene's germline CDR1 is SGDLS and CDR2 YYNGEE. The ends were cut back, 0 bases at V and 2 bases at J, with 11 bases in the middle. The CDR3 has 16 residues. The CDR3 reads CASSVGPRGTNEKLFF. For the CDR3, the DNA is TGTGCCAGCAGCGTAGGGCCCAGGGGTACTAATGAAAAACTGTTTTTT.

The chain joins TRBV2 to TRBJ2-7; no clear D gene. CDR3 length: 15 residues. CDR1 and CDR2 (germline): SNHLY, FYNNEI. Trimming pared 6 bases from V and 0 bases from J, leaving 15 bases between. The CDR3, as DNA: TGTGCCAGCAGGAACGGTCGGTTTGTCTCCTACGAGCAGTACTTC. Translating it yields CASRNGRFVSYEQYF.

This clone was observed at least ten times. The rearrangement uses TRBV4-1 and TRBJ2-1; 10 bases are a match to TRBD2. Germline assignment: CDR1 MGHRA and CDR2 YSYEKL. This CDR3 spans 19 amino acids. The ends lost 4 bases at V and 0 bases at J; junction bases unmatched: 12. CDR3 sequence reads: CASSPRGSGGTSSYNEQFF. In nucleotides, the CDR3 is TGCGCCAGCAGCCCCCGGGGTAGCGGGGGGACTAGCTCCTACAATGAGCAGTTCTTC.

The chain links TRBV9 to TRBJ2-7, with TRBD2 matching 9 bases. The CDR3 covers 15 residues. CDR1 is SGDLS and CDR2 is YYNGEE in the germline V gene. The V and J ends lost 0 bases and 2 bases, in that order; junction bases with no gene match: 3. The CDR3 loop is CASSVDSGSAYEQYF. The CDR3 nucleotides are TGTGCCAGCAGCGTAGATAGCGGGAGTGCCTACGAGCAGTACTTC.

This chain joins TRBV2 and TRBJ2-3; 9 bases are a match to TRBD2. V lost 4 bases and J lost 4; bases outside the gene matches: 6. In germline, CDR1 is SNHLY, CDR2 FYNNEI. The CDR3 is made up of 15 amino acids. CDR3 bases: TGTGCCAGCAGTGTCGCTAGCGGGGCTTCAGATACGCAGTATTTT. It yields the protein CASSVASGASDTQYF.

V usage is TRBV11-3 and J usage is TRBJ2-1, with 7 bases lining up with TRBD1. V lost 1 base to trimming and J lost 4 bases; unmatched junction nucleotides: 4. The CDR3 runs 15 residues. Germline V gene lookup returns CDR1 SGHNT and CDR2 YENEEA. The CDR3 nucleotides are TGTGCCAGCAGCTTAGCGGGACAGCAGTACAATGAGCAGTTCTTC. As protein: CASSLAGQQYNEQFF.

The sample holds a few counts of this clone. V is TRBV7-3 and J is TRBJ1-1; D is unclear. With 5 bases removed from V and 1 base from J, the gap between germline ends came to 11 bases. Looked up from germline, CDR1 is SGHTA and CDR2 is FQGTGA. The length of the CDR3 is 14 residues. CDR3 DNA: TGTGCCAGCAGCCCCGCGGGAGGGAACACTGAAGCTTTCTTT. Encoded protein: CASSPAGGNTEAFF.

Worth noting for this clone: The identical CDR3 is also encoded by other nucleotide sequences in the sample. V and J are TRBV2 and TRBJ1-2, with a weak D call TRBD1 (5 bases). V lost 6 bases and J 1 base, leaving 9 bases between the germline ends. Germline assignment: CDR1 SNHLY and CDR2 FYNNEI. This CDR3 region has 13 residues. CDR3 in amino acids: CASSPDSNYGYTF. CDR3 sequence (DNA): TGTGCCAGCAGCCCCGACAGTAACTATGGCTACACCTTC.

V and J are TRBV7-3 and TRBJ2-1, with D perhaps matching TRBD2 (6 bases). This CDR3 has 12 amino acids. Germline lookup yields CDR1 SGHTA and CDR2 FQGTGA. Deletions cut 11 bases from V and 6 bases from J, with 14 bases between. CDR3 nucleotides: TGTGCCTCCGGTCAGGGAGGCAATGAGCAGTTCTTC. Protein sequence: CASGQGGNEQFF.

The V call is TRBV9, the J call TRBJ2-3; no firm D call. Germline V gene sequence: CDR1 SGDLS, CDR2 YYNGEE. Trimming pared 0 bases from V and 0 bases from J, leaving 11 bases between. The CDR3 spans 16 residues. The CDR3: CASSVVGVTSTDTQYF. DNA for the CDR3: TGTGCCAGCAGCGTAGTGGGCGTTACTAGCACAGATACGCAGTATTTT.

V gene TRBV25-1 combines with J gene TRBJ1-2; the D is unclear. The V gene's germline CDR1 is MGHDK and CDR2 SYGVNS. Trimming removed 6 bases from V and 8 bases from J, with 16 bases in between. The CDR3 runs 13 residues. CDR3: CASRTGGFEGYTF. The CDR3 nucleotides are TGTGCCAGCAGAACTGGAGGGTTCGAGGGCTACACCTTC.

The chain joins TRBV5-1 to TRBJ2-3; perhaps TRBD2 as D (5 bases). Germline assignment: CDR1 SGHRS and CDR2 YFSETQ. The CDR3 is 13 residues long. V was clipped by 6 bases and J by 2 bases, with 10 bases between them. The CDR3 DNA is TGCGCCAGCACCGGACTGATCACAGATACGCAGTATTTT. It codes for CASTGLITDTQYF. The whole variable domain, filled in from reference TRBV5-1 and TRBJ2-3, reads KAGVTQTPRYLIKTRGQQVTLSCSPISGHRSVSWYQQTPGQGLQFLFEYFSETQRNKGNFPGRFSGRQFSNSRSEMNVSTLELGDSALYLCASTGLITDTQYFGPGTRLTVL.

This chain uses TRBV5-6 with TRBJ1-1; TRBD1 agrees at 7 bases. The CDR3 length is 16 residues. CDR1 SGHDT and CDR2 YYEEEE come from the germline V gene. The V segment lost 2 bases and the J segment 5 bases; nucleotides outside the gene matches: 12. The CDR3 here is CASSLESGGPRTEAFF. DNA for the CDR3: TGTGCCAGCAGCTTAGAGTCAGGGGGTCCGCGGACTGAAGCTTTCTTT.

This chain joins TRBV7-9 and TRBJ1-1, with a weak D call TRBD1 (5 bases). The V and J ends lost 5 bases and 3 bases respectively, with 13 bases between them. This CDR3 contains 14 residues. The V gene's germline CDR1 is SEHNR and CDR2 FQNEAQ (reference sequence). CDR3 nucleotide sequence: TGTGCCAGCAGCACTGGGACTGGTTACACTGAAGCTTTCTTT. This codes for CASSTGTGYTEAFF.

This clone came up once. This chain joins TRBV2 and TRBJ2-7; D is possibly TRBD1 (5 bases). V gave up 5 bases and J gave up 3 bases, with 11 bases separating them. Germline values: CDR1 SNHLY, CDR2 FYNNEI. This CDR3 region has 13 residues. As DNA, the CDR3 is TGTGCCAGCAGTCTGGGGCGGAACTACGAGCAGTACTTC. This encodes CASSLGRNYEQYF.

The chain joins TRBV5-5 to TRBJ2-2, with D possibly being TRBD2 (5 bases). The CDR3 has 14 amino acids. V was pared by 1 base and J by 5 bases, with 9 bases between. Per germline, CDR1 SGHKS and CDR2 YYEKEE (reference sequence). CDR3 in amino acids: CASSLFRGTGELFF. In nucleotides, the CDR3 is TGTGCCAGCAGCTTGTTCCGGGGAACCGGGGAGCTGTTTTTT.

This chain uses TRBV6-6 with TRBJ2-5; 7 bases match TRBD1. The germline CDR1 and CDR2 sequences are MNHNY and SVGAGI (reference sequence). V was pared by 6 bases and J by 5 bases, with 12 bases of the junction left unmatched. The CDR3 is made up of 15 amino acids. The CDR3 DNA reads TGTGCCAGCAGGCACGGACAGGCCTCGGGGGAGACCCAGTACTTC. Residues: CASRHGQASGETQYF.